This TCR beta chain stems from a study of shared clonotypes between healthy human individuals. Notes on this clone: Its target is unknown.

The germline gives CDR1 SGHTA, CDR2 FQGNSA. This CDR3 is built from 14 residues. V lost 7 bases, J lost 3 bases, and 4 bases stayed unmatched. Study findings and constraints: Richness estimates generally favored naive over memory subsets.

The method was immunoSEQ multiplex PCR; TCRdb's version includes in-frame clones alone and lacks a portion of them. The sample records about 1 million clones, about four fifths being singletons. The V and J genes are TRBV7-2 and TRBJ1-1; 11 bases are shared with TRBD1. The sequenced sample consisted of memory CD4+ T cells from PBMCs. Subset of the sample: CD45RA-negative fraction. The source of this sequence is a man aged 18 to 30 in good health. Some clones in this sample may be carry-over from other donors' samples. CDR3 amino acids: CASTGQGAYTEAFF. CDR3 DNA: TGTGCCAGCACCGGACAGGGGGCTTACACTGAAGCTTTCTTT.